The rows below give T cell receptor beta chains drawn from one sample of a study of HIV-infected patients and healthy controls. TCRdb re-analysed the 5' RACE reads in MiXCR, keeping a single row per CDR3 protein. Of under 20,000 distinct CDR3 sequences listed, 10% are singletons. Sequenced: blood. These receptors originate from an adult in good health. The CDR3 runs from the conserved cysteine through the conserved F or W. The order of the fields is J gene, D gene, V gene, clone size, CDR3 protein, CDR3 DNA. The D gene is left open where the match is weak. The listing skips clone size in some rows; elsewhere it reads once, few, many or a size class.

>TRBJ1-3|.|TRBV5-6|many
CASSLVSWSSGNTIYF
TGTGCCAGCAGCTTGGTGTCTTGGAGCTCTGGAAACACCATATATTTT
>TRBJ1-1|.|TRBV5-4|many
CASSSGPVVRGGAFF
TGTGCCAGCAGCTCGGGCCCGGTAGTACGGGGTGGAGCTTTCTTT
>TRBJ2-1|TRBD2|TRBV5-5|few
CASSFQSLGLAVYNEQFF
TGTGCCAGCAGCTTCCAAAGCCTCGGGCTAGCGGTTTACAATGAGCAGTTCTTC
>TRBJ2-7|.|TRBV19|many
CASSPRGDLYEQYF
TGTGCCAGTAGCCCCAGGGGGGACCTCTACGAGCAGTACTTC
>TRBJ2-5|TRBD1|TRBV6-5|medium-sized
CASSTDRGSGTQYF
TGTGCCAGCAGTACCGACAGGGGTTCAGGGACCCAGTACTTC
>TRBJ2-5|TRBD1|TRBV6-6|many
CASSPGGETQYF
TGTGCCAGCAGCCCAGGGGGAGAGACCCAGTACTTC
>TRBJ2-1|.|TRBV30|few
CAWASSYNEQFF
TGTGCCTGGGCGAGCTCCTACAATGAGCAGTTCTTC
>TRBJ2-1|.|TRBV2|medium-sized
CASSGLTEYNEQFF
TGTGCCAGCAGTGGACTGACAGAATACAATGAGCAGTTCTTC
>TRBJ2-7|.|TRBV7-6|.
CASSPLGVGAGEQYF
TGTGCCAGCAGCCCCCTGGGGGTGGGGGCAGGCGAGCAGTACTTC
>TRBJ2-7|.|TRBV6-2/TRBV6-3|many
CASSYEGGLASYEQYF
TGTGCCAGCAGTTACGAGGGAGGCCTGGCTTCCTACGAGCAGTACTTC
>TRBJ2-2|.|TRBV29-1|.
CSVGGGTNTGELFF
TGCAGCGTTGGTGGCGGAACGAACACCGGGGAGCTGTTTTTT
>TRBJ2-7|TRBD1|TRBV28|medium-sized
CASNRGYEQYF
TGTGCCAGCAACAGGGGCTACGAGCAGTACTTC
>TRBJ1-1|.|TRBV20-1|many
CSARVTGGGLEAFF
TGCAGTGCTAGAGTAACAGGTGGAGGGTTAGAAGCTTTCTTT
>TRBJ2-7|.|TRBV5-1|many
CASSLGSPPYEQYF
TGCGCCAGCAGCTTGGGATCCCCGCCCTACGAGCAGTACTTC